Sequencing of this TCR beta chain was carried out in a study of cytomegalovirus exposure and HLA in healthy donors. Whole-study context: In an early release, HLA-typed donors contributed some 80 million unique TCR sequences.

Study-level results: Several of the most significant clusters appeared, in a later analysis, to be linked to common viral pathogens. The study labeled roughly 160 TCR beta chains cytomegalovirus-associated. In a later analysis, V- and J-gene trimming of beta chains associated with a DCLRE1C missense variant, replicated independently.

In the PCR, 60 Vbeta and 13 Jbeta primers were used. Sequencing was performed with immunoSEQ multiplex PCR; in TCRdb, only in-frame clones are kept and a portion is missing. The table lists about 110,000 clones. For this clone: No antigen is known for it.

Germline V gives CDR1 MGHRA, CDR2 YSYEKL. V dropped 4 bases and J dropped 6; count of bases not matched to a gene: 12. The length of the CDR3 is 17 residues. The material sequenced was PBMCs. This receptor was obtained from a man between 40 and 49 years old in good health and CMV-seropositive. The rearrangement links TRBV4-1 to TRBJ2-1, with 10 bases fitting TRBD1. In nucleotides, the CDR3 is TGCGCCAGCAGCCTCCCAATCGCCGGGACAGGGGTCAATGAGCAGTTCTTC. Residues: CASSLPIAGTGVNEQFF.